The 3 T cell receptor beta chains below come from one sample, sequenced in a study of cytotoxic CD8 clonotypes in ibrutinib-treated CLL. Assay: immunoSEQ multiplex PCR; the TCRdb copy retains only in-frame clones and omits some. The sample records nearly 300,000 clones, 65% to 85% being singletons. The sample consisted of PBMCs, taken at disease progression, from a patient treated with ibrutinib. These receptors were taken from a human donor with chronic lymphocytic leukemia.

This rearrangement joins TRBV15 to TRBJ1-5; 7 nucleotides line up with TRBD1. This CDR3 is 13 amino acids long. The ends lost 2 bases at V and 10 bases at J; junction bases unmatched: 5. In germline, CDR1 is LNHNV, CDR2 YYDKDF (reference sequence). The CDR3 loop is CATSRSDRAPQHF. DNA of the CDR3: TGTGCCACCAGCAGAAGTGACAGGGCACCCCAGCATTTT.

The CDR3 DNA follows: TGTGCCAGCAGGTCCCAGGGGTTCGAGCAGTACTTC. Protein product: CASRSQGFEQYF. The rearrangement uses TRBV28 and TRBJ2-7, with TRBD1 as a possible D gene (6 bases). With 6 bases removed from V and 6 bases from J, the gap between germline ends came to 12 bases. Germline CDR1 MDHEN, CDR2 SYDVKM. CDR3 length: 12 amino acids.

This chain uses TRBV7-3 with TRBJ2-7; D may correspond to TRBD1 or TRBD2 (5 bases each). The germline CDR1 and CDR2 sequences are SGHTA and FQGTGA. Trimming took 6 bases from V and 9 from J, leaving 21 bases between them. The CDR3 totals 14 residues. CDR3 loop: CASSYGTIQTVQYF. The CDR3 nucleotides are TGTGCCAGCAGTTATGGGACCATACAGACTGTGCAGTACTTC.